One sample yielded the 21 T cell receptor beta chains listed below, sequenced in a study of T cells in Graves' hyperthyroidism and ophthalmopathy. RNA transcripts served as the template for amplifying TCR beta CDR3 regions. The TCR CDR3 first-round RT-PCR relied on the HTBI primer set. From the multiplex PCR reads, TCRdb called clonotypes with MiXCR, one entry per CDR3 protein. The sample carries around 420,000 distinct CDR3 sequences, around 13% recorded once. Sequencing was performed on blood. These receptors were obtained from a woman aged 18-29 years with Graves' hyperthyroidism.

As to this clonotype: This clone may be a read error of a much larger clone one base away. The chain combines TRBV10-3 with TRBJ2-3; D gene uncertain. V was clipped by 6 bases and J by 5 bases, with 9 bases between them. This CDR3 spans 12 amino acids. CDR1 ENHRY and CDR2 SYGVKD come from the germline V gene. The CDR3 loop is CAISQYIDTQYF. The CDR3 region has the DNA TGTGCCATCAGCCAATACATAGATACGCAGTATTTT.

For this clonotype: The conserved closing phenylalanine or tryptophan is absent in this CDR3, likely reflecting a read error. The chain is built from TRBV5-6 and TRBJ2-1; no clear D gene. Germline V lookup: CDR1 SGHDT, CDR2 YYEEEE. Trimming removed 0 bases from V and 0 bases from J, with 10 bases in between. The length of the CDR3 is 16 residues. CDR3 coding DNA: TGTGCCAGCAGCTTGGCAAGCTTCAGCTCCTACAATGAGCAGTTCCTC. It is translated as CASSLASFSSYNEQFL.

This clonotype was detected ten times or more. The chain links TRBV20-1 to TRBJ1-2; tentative D call: TRBD1 (6 bases). Germline V lookup: CDR1 DFQATT, CDR2 SNEGSKA (reference sequence). The CDR3 spans 14 residues. V was pared by 7 bases and J by 7 bases, with 22 bases between. For the CDR3, the DNA is TGCAGTGTCTCTATAGGGGGGGTCTTGGGTGGCTACACCTTC. The encoded protein is CSVSIGGVLGGYTF.

This clonotype was observed many times. The rearrangement uses TRBV29-1 and TRBJ2-3; TRBD1 matches at 8 bases. The V gene end was trimmed by 6 bases and the J gene end by 4 bases; junction bases not matched to a gene: 12. Germline V gives CDR1 SQVTM, CDR2 ANQGSEA. This CDR3 is built from 15 residues. Here the CDR3 reads CSVETDRGLPDTQYF. The CDR3 DNA reads TGCAGCGTGGAAACCGACAGGGGATTGCCAGATACGCAGTATTTT.

This clonotype has ten or more counts. V and J are TRBV20-1 and TRBJ1-3; D is unresolved. This CDR3 is built from 14 residues. Per the germline V gene, CDR1 is DFQATT and CDR2 is SNEGSKA (reference sequence). The V end lost 1 base, the J end lost 0 bases, and 7 bases lay between the germline ends. The CDR3 is CSARAQYSGNTIYF. The CDR3 DNA reads TGCAGTGCTAGAGCCCAATACTCTGGAAACACCATATATTTT.

This clonotype was observed many times. The V call is TRBV25-1, the J call TRBJ2-1; possibly TRBD1 for D (5 bases). Deletions cut 3 bases from V and 0 bases from J, with 9 bases between. This CDR3 is 15 amino acids long. Looked up from germline, CDR1 is MGHDK and CDR2 is SYGVNS. The CDR3, as DNA: TGTGCCAGCAGTGACTACAGGCGCTCCTACAATGAGCAGTTCTTC. Translated, it gives CASSDYRRSYNEQFF.

This clonotype was observed at least ten times. This sequence joins TRBV10-1 and TRBJ1-2; D may be TRBD1 (6 bases). The CDR3 length is 13 residues. The ends were cut back, 5 bases at V and 8 bases at J, with 15 bases in the middle. From germline, CDR1 is WNHNN and CDR2 SYGVQD (reference sequence). The CDR3 DNA follows: TGCGCCAGCAGTCCAAACAGGGCCGGAGGCTACACCTTC. Its protein is CASSPNRAGGYTF.

The rearrangement links TRBV2 to TRBJ2-7; no clear D. From germline, CDR1 is SNHLY and CDR2 FYNNEI. Trimming shortened V by 4 bases and J by 0 bases, and 10 bases separated the two germline ends. CDR3 size: 14 residues. Here the CDR3 DNA reads TGTGCCAGCAGTGTAGGCAGGAGCTCCTACGAGCAGTACTTC. Translation: CASSVGRSSYEQYF.

This clonotype was seen repeatedly, ten times or more. The chain is built from TRBV2 and TRBJ2-1; the match to TRBD2 covers 7 bases. V gave up 11 bases and J gave up 8 bases; unmatched junction bases: 18. CDR1 is SNHLY, CDR2 FYNNEI, per germline. This CDR3 region has 15 residues. The DNA for the CDR3 is TGTGCCGGCTCCGGGACTACCCGGGGTTGGGATGAGCAGTTCTTC. It codes for CAGSGTTRGWDEQFF.

The chain has TRBV5-1 and TRBJ2-1, with a weak D call TRBD1 (7 bases). Deletions cut 0 bases from V and 4 bases from J, with 14 bases between. The CDR3 sequence is 16 residues long. Germline-derived CDR1 and CDR2 are SGHRS and YFSETQ. In DNA, the CDR3 is TGCGCCAGCAGCTTGGAAGGGGGCGCGGGATACAATGAGCAGTTCTTC. Its protein product is CASSLEGGAGYNEQFF.

This clonotype was found many times. This chain joins TRBV28 and TRBJ2-3; the match to TRBD2 covers 11 bases. The CDR3 spans 19 residues. The V gene end was trimmed by 0 bases and the J gene end by 2 bases; junction bases not matched to a gene: 10. Germline V lookup: CDR1 MDHEN, CDR2 SYDVKM. The CDR3 region is CASSLWSRLAGNTTDTQYF. The CDR3 region has the DNA TGTGCCAGCAGTTTATGGAGTCGACTAGCGGGGAACACCACAGATACGCAGTATTTT. Using reference TRBV28 and TRBJ2-3 for the parts outside the CDR3, the full variable domain is DVKVTQSSRYLVKRTGEKVFLECVQDMDHENMFWYRQDPGLGLRLIYFSYDVKMKEKGDIPEGYSVSREKKERFSLILESASTNQTSMYLCASSLWSRLAGNTTDTQYFGPGTRLTVL.

This clonotype has ten or more counts. The chain links TRBV27 to TRBJ2-3; D is uncertain. The length of the CDR3 is 14 residues. The V gene lost 3 bases and the J gene lost 1 base, with 8 bases spanning the gap. Germline V CDR1 and CDR2: MNHEY, SMNVEV (reference sequence). The CDR3 nucleotides are TGTGCCAGCAGTTTCGGTCCCTGCACAGATACGCAGTATTTT. It yields the protein CASSFGPCTDTQYF.

This clonotype has a handful of counts. V usage is TRBV4-1 and J usage is TRBJ2-3; 13 bases are a match to TRBD2. There are 16 residues in the CDR3. V gave up 5 bases and J gave up 4 bases; unmatched junction bases: 6. The germline CDR1 and CDR2 sequences are MGHRA and YSYEKL. The CDR3 DNA is TGCGCCAGCAGCTCGTGGACTAGCGGGAGTTCAGATACGCAGTATTTT. Protein sequence: CASSSWTSGSSDTQYF.

The chain links TRBV29-1 to TRBJ1-2; D is uncertain. Trimming removed 3 bases from V and 8 bases from J, with 13 bases in between. From germline, CDR1 is SQVTM and CDR2 ANQGSEA. This CDR3 comprises 12 residues. CDR3 residues: CSVETIGWGYTF. The CDR3 coding sequence is TGCAGCGTTGAGACTATAGGGTGGGGCTACACCTTC.

This clonotype was seen ten or more times. V is TRBV10-1 and J is TRBJ2-7; no firm D call. Germline assignment: CDR1 WNHNN and CDR2 SYGVQD (reference sequence). CDR3 length: 13 residues. V was shortened by 2 bases and J by 7 bases, with 12 bases between the two germline ends. CDR3 in amino acids: CASSEAVKGEQYF. CDR3 in DNA: TGCGCCAGCAGTGAGGCAGTTAAAGGGGAGCAGTACTTC.

The chain joins TRBV30 to TRBJ1-2, with 9 bases fitting TRBD1. The V gene end was trimmed by 3 bases and the J gene end by 3 bases; junction bases not matched to a gene: 2. CDR3 size: 13 residues. Germline lookup yields CDR1 GTSNPN and CDR2 SVGIG (reference sequence). The CDR3 DNA sequence: TGTGCCTGGAGCCGGACAGGGGACTATGGCTACACCTTC. Encoded protein: CAWSRTGDYGYTF.

This clonotype was seen repeatedly, ten times or more. This rearrangement joins TRBV5-6 to TRBJ2-7; 7 nucleotides agree with TRBD2. Per germline, CDR1 SGHDT and CDR2 YYEEEE. The trim removed 4 bases at V and 0 bases at J, leaving 4 bases unmatched. CDR3 length: 14 amino acids. This CDR3 reads CASSQWEGSYEQYF. The CDR3 DNA is TGTGCCAGCAGCCAGTGGGAGGGCTCCTACGAGCAGTACTTC. Supplemented by reference TRBV5-6 and TRBJ2-7, the full variable domain reads DAGVTQSPTHLIKTRGQQVTLRCSPKSGHDTVSWYQQALGQGPQFIFQYYEEEERQRGNFPDRFSGHQFPNYSSELNVNALLLGDSALYLCASSQWEGSYEQYFGPGTRLTVT.

This clonotype was recorded at least ten times. This chain uses TRBV10-3 with TRBJ2-2, with 9 nucleotides matching TRBD1. J lost 8 bases, V lost 8 bases, and 9 bases had no gene match. The CDR3 runs to 14 residues. CDR1 is ENHRY and CDR2 is SYGVKD in the germline V gene. The CDR3 is CAILGTGKSGELFF. DNA of the CDR3: TGTGCCATCCTTGGGACAGGGAAGTCGGGGGAGCTGTTTTTT.

In its sample, this clonotype was seen many times. The chain links TRBV12-3 or TRBV12-4 to TRBJ2-1, with TRBD1 matching over 11 bases. This CDR3 has 15 residues. J gave up 7 bases and V 1 base, and 3 bases lay outside the gene matches. CDR3 sequence: CASSLVGTGGNEQFF. CDR3 coding DNA: TGTGCCAGCAGTTTAGTCGGGACAGGGGGGAATGAGCAGTTCTTC.

A note on this clonotype: This clone may be a read error of a much larger clone one base away. The V gene is TRBV30, the J gene TRBJ1-5, with D possibly matching TRBD1 (5 bases). CDR1 and CDR2 from the germline V gene are GTSNPN and SVGIG (reference sequence). V was trimmed by 2 bases and J by 6 bases, leaving 11 bases between them. The CDR3 consists of 13 residues. The CDR3: CAWSFAGSQPQHF. CDR3 bases: TGTGCCTGGAGTTTCGCAGGGAGTCAGCCCCAGCATTTT.

By share, this clonotype ranks as medium-sized. The chain joins TRBV11-2 to TRBJ2-3, with D possibly TRBD2 on 5 matching bases. From germline, CDR1 is SGHAT and CDR2 FQNNGV. This CDR3 is 14 amino acids long. The ends were cut back, 8 bases at V and 5 bases at J, with 17 bases in the middle. The CDR3 sequence: CASGALGVKDTQYF. The CDR3 DNA sequence: TGTGCCAGCGGCGCACTAGGAGTGAAAGATACGCAGTATTTT.